This T cell receptor beta chain is from a study of T cell changes during pregnancy in multiple sclerosis. CDR1 and CDR2 (germline): KGHSH, LQKENI. The CDR3 totals 15 residues. With 0 bases clipped from V and 5 bases from J, the junction kept 5 bases outside the gene matches. This table comes from immunoSEQ multiplex PCR, and its TCRdb copy is limited to in-frame clones, with some not included. Of about 64,000 clones in the sample, 80% to 95% were seen once. This sequence was found in a female donor with multiple sclerosis, enrolled in a pregnancy study. Sequenced here: peripheral blood, sampled in the second trimester of pregnancy. The chain carries TRBV18 and TRBJ2-7; TRBD1 matches at 9 bases. The CDR3 bases are TGTGCCAGCTCACCACCGGGACAGGGACCCCACGAGCAGTACTTC. It translates to CASSPPGQGPHEQYF.